Listed here is a single T cell receptor beta chain. The CDR3 runs 14 residues. V shed 3 bases and J shed 0 bases, with 9 bases lying between them. Germline V lookup: CDR1 KGHSH, CDR2 LQKENI. This entry comes from a study of T cells in localized non-small cell lung cancer. TCRdb's copy holds only in-frame clones and misses some; the assay was immunoSEQ multiplex PCR. The data show under 20,000 clones, approximately 90% seen once. The rearrangement links TRBV18 to TRBJ2-7; D is unclear. The input for sequencing was peripheral blood, taken before any cancer treatment. The sequence was collected from a man between 40 and 75 years old with stage I lung adenocarcinoma. CDR3 nucleotide sequence: TGTGCCAGCTCACCTCCGGGTAGCTCCTACGAGCAGTACTTC. It encodes CASSPPGSSYEQYF.